Detailed here is one T cell receptor beta chain. This specimen comes from a study of shared T cell receptors in the human thymus. The V end was cut by 2 bases, the J end by 4 bases, with 9 bases between. This CDR3 is 13 amino acids long. Germline-derived CDR1 and CDR2 are KGHSH and LQKENI. Using immunoSEQ multiplex PCR, the repertoire was profiled, and TCRdb retains in-frame clones only, with some absent. The sample consists of some 720,000 clones, roughly 88% of them appearing once. The sample also formed part of further work on human thymus T cells. That source adds: During corrective heart surgery, resections were taken, and the thymus tissue came from them. Among thymic and blood repertoires, usage of V and J genes appeared biased. As related research reported, thymic repertoires overlapped highly among unrelated individuals.

Sample: thymocytes. J is TRBJ2-7 and V is TRBV18; weak D call: TRBD2 (6 bases). The TCR originated in a boy younger than two with a congenital heart defect. CDR3 region: CASSPEAGYEQYF. CDR3 sequence (DNA): TGTGCCAGCTCACCAGAGGCGGGGTACGAGCAGTACTTC.